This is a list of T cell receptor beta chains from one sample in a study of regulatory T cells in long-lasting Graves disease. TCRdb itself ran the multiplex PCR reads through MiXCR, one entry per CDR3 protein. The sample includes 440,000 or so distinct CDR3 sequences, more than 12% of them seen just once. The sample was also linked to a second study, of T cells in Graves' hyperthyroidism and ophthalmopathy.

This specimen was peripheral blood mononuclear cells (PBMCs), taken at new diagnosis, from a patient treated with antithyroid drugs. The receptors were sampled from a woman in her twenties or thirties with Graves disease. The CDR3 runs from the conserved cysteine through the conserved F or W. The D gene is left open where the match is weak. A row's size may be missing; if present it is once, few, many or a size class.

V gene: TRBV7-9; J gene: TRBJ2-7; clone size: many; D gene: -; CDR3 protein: CASGQGMHEQYF; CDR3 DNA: TGTGCCAGCGGGCAGGGGATGCACGAGCAGTACTTC
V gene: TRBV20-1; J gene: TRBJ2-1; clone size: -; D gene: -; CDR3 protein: CSAPRGGKQFF; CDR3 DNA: TGCAGTGCTCCTAGAGGGGGAAAGCAGTTCTTC
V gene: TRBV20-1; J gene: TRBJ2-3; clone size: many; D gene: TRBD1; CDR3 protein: CSAGTVIDTQYF; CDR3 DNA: TGCAGTGCAGGGACAGTCATAGATACGCAGTATTTT
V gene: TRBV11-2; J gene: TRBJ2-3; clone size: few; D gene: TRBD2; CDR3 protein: CASSLTSRATDTQYF; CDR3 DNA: TGTGCCAGCAGCTTGACTAGCCGGGCCACAGATACGCAGTATTTT
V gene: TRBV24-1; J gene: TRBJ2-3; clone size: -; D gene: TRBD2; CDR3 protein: CATSDLLSGTSGGTQYF; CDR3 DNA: TGTGCCACCAGTGATTTGCTATCAGGGACTAGCGGAGGTACGCAGTATTTT
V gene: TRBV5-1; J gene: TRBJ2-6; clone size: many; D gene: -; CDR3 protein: CASSLGGSGANVLTF; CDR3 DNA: TGTGCCAGCAGCTTAGGGGGCTCTGGGGCCAACGTCCTGACTTTC
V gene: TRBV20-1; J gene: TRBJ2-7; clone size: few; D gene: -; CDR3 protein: CSAHQRTSQPYEQYF; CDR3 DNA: TGCAGTGCTCATCAGAGGACCTCCCAACCCTACGAGCAGTACTTC
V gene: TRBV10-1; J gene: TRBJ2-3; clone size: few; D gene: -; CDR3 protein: CASSETTDTQYF; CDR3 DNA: TGCGCCAGCAGTGAGACCACAGATACGCAGTATTTT
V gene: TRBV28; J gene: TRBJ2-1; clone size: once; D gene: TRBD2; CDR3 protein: CASSVGGSGINEQFF; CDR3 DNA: TGTGCCAGCAGCGTAGGTGGTAGCGGGATTAATGAGCAGTTCTTC
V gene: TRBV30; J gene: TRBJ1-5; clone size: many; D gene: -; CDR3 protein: CAWSVPGSGNQPQHF; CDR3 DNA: TGTGCCTGGAGTGTACCGGGTTCCGGCAATCAGCCCCAGCATTTT
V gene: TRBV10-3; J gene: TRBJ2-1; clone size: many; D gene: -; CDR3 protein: CAISENNEQFF; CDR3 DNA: TGTGCCATCAGTGAAAACAATGAGCAGTTCTTC
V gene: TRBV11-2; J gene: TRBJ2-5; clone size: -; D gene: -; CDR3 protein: CASRSGFMVGQETQYF; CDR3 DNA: TGTGCCAGCAGGAGTGGCTTTATGGTGGGGCAAGAGACCCAGTACTTC
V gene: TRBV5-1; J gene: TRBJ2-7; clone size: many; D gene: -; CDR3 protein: CASSHPGHSYEQYF; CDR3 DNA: TGCGCCAGCAGCCATCCGGGACACAGTTACGAGCAGTACTTC
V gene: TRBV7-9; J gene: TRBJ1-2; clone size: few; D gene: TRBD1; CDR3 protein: CASSPPGTALNYGYTF; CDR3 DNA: TGTGCCAGCAGCCCCCCCGGGACAGCCCTGAACTATGGCTACACCTTC
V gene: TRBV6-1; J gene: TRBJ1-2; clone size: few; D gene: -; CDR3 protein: CASSLDMGLGYGYTF; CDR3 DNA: TGTGCCAGCAGCTTAGACATGGGATTAGGGTATGGCTACACCTTC
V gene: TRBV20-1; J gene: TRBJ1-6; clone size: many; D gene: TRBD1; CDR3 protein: CSARGYGQGAQSPLHF; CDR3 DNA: TGCAGTGCTAGGGGGTACGGACAGGGGGCACAGTCACCCCTCCACTTT
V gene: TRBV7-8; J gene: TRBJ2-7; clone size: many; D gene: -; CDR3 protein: CASSLSRLSSYEQYF; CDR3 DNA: TGTGCCAGCAGCTTATCGCGGCTCAGCTCCTACGAGCAGTACTTC
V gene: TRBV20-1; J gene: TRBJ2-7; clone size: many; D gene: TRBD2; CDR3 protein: CSARDRPEGLVINEQYF; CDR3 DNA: TGCAGTGCTAGAGATCGTCCAGAGGGACTAGTGATCAACGAGCAGTACTTC
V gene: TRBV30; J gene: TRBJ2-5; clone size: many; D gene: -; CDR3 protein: CAWSVHGRRETQYF; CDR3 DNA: TGTGCCTGGAGTGTACACGGGAGACGGGAGACCCAGTACTTC
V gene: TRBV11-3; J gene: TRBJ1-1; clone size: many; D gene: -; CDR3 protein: CASRGPRRGDTAEAFF; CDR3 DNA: TGTGCCAGCAGGGGGCCGAGACGCGGAGACACCGCTGAAGCTTTCTTT
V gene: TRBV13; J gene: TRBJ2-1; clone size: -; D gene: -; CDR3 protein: CASSEEVSSYNEQFF; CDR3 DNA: TGTGCCAGCAGTGAGGAGGTTAGCTCCTACAATGAGCAGTTCTTC
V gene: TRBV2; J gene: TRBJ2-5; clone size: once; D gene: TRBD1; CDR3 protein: CASQTGEETQYF; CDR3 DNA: TGTGCCAGCCAGACAGGGGAAGAGACCCAGTACTTC
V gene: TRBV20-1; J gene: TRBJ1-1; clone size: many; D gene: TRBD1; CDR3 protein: CSADDRGENTEAFF; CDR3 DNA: TGCAGTGCGGACGACAGGGGGGAAAACACTGAAGCTTTCTTT
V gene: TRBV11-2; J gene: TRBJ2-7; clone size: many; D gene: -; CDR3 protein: CASSARQETYEQYF; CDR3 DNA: TGTGCCAGCAGCGCCCGACAGGAAACCTACGAGCAGTACTTC